Listed here is a single T cell receptor (beta chain). Its antigen target is currently unknown. The input lacks base qualities; no much larger clone sits a single base away. For this chain, trimming is 3 bases at the V end and 15 bases at the J end, and the number of junction bases without a gene match is 6. CDR1 and CDR2 were assigned from the germline V gene (reference sequence) as GTSNPN and SVGIG. The CDR3 sequence holds 13 residues, the cysteine and phenylalanine included. The sequence is cut down to CDR3 DNA, 39 bases in frame from base 1. The record originates from a study of cytomegalovirus exposure and HLA in healthy donors (dated by TCRdb to about 2017). About the study as a whole: An earlier analysis of 587 of the donors reported approximately 260 Gb of sequence data and approximately 120 million unique TCR beta sequences obtained from 150 million to 200 million T cells. An early release that covered about 640 HLA-typed donors contained approximately 300 gigabases of sequencing data and tens of millions of unique TCR sequences. Of the 300 to 400 genotyped donors, approximately 82% fell in the genetic ancestry cluster associated with self-reported Caucasian donors. The study aimed to test whether signatures of past pathogen exposure could be identified by cataloging public T cell receptors. The study used immunosequencing to profile the T cell repertoires of approximately 650 subjects and linked those repertoires to cytomegalovirus serostatus. Along with the roughly 670-subject first cohort, a separate validation cohort of over 90 different subjects was used. The study combined high-throughput TCR immunosequencing, statistical association of individual TCRs with disease status, and machine learning to predict cytomegalovirus infection status. A later analysis re-analyzed previously published TCR beta repertoires from 666 donors and added high-resolution HLA genotyping to study TCR occurrence patterns. Rather than using new phenotypic data, the later analysis identified candidate immune exposures from TCR beta sequences and from how often those sequences occurred across donors. To decide whether each TCR beta V gene segment behaved as functional or pseudogenic, an earlier analysis of approximately 600 of the donors relied on high-throughput TCR beta sequencing. Donor age, sex, ethnicity and CMV serostatus were compiled alongside the repertoire data. A later genetic analysis took genome-wide SNP genotypes for about three fifths of the roughly 670 donors and used that subset as a discovery cohort. All discovery cohort repertoires had been generated using a single sequencing platform. Both class I and class II loci were covered by HLA typing, at four-digit resolution. The number of donors typed differed by locus, with roughly 620-630 for A, B, C, DRB1 and DQB1, approximately 500 for DQA1, about 610 for DPA1, and about 450 for DPB1. Because of strong linkage in the cohort, roughly five DR-DQ haplotypes were treated as single units for association and clustering. Across around 400 genotyped donors of the cohort, an average of about 220,000 unique TCR beta nucleotide sequences per donor were sequenced, and 15% to 20% of those sequences were non-productive.

What the work shows at the level of the full study, not this receptor alone: A total of roughly 160 TCR beta chains were listed by the study as associated with cytomegalovirus. A cluster of highly shared sequence variants was judged likely to represent a technical artifact of the sequencing pipeline. Specific HLA alleles were associated with 15,000 to 20,000 TCR beta sequences at a false discovery rate of 0.05 in a later analysis. In both the original and validation cohorts, the classifier was reported to diagnose cytomegalovirus status with high specificity and sensitivity. In this cohort, only TCR beta chains were sequenced, and detectable features were limited by the absence of alpha or paired-chain data. For the cohort, immune exposure information was limited to CMV serostatus. In a later analysis, most CMV-associated TCR beta chains were found to appear HLA-restricted, with HLA associations seemingly driven largely by CMV exposure. Assigning TCR associations to individual alleles was difficult when HLA alleles, especially DR and DQ, strongly co-occurred. In a later analysis, HLA-associated TCR beta chains showed more clonal expansion and lower generation probabilities than non-associated chains that were equally common. Most TCR sequences were observed very rarely across donors, whereas some public TCRs were present in many individuals. A further reported finding was that TCR beta sequences accurately predicted the HLA-A and HLA-B alleles for most subjects in the first cohort. In a later analysis, the rate of TCR association differed among HLA loci, with DRB1 alleles having the most associated TCRs and HLA-C alleles having the fewest. In vitro tests confirmed that three of the cytomegalovirus-associated TCR beta chains recognize cytomegalovirus antigens. HLA typing was unavailable for some donors at each locus, so association tests used only the typed subset. Presence/absence analyses assumed roughly uniform sequencing depth across donors, an assumption that may not hold. In an earlier analysis of some 550 of the donors, most TCR beta V segments were observed in productive rearrangements about 87% or about 30% of the time, broadly matching IMGT annotations. Because counts were too low, roughly 18 rarely observed V segments, including chromosome 9 orphons, were left out of the earlier analysis of some 600 of the donors. Linkage disequilibrium might explain the correlated functional status among segregating V segments, but an unknown experimental factor could not be ruled out. In a later analysis, several top co-occurrence clusters were reported to appear linked to parvovirus B19, influenza, CMV and Epstein-Barr virus. According to the authors, the approach could potentially be generalized to other disease states and immunological phenotypes. According to a later genetic analysis, donors in an Asian-associated ancestry cluster had fewer N-insertions in productive TCRs than the approximately 610-donor mean. In a later genetic analysis, a missense DCLRE1C variant was associated with V-gene and J-gene trimming of TCR beta chains, and the association was replicated in an independent cohort. Some IMGT-functional V segments, including TRBV6-2 and TRBV6-3, could not be distinguished by the 87-base-pair reads and were therefore excluded.

Library construction relied on the immunoSEQ multiplex PCR assay. A mixture of 60 forward primers for TCR Vbeta segments and 13 reverse primers for TCR Jbeta segments was used in the multiplex PCR. Amplification of the CDR3 region of rearranged TCR beta genes was performed with a multiplex PCR assay on genomic DNA. The amplified TCR beta libraries were sequenced on the Illumina HiSeq System as 87-base-pair reads. Per the original workflow: A later analysis counted around 72 million unique TCR beta chains across the roughly 700 repertoires, and some 12 million of these chains were shared by at least two donors. Raw reads were error-corrected and collapsed into unique sequences by a nearest-neighbor algorithm in which closely related sequences were merged to remove PCR and sequencing errors. CDR3 sequences were aligned to IMGT reference sequences to assign V, D and J gene segments. For a sequence to be retained, at least a six-nucleotide match to both a V gene segment and a J gene segment was required. A rearrangement was called productive if the CDR3 had no stop codons and remained in frame with V and J, and every other rearrangement was called non-productive. CDR3 was defined by IMGT convention, running from the second conserved V-encoded cysteine to the conserved J-encoded phenylalanine. The earlier analysis of about 590 of the donors excluded sequences that lacked an unambiguous match to a single V gene segment. In an earlier analysis of around 590 of the donors, a V segment was called functional when productive rearrangements were above 56.7%, and segregating when the standard deviation between donors exceeded 5%. To diagnose cytomegalovirus status from the catalog of TCR beta chain sequences, a statistical classification framework was built. In a later analysis, TCR nucleotide sequences were compared against IMGT/GENE-DB human TR gene sequences so that V and J genes could be assigned. Using the TCRdist pipeline, a later analysis assigned CDR3 sequences along with most-parsimonious VDJ recombination scenarios. In a later analysis, each TCR beta chain was defined by its CDR3 amino acid sequence together with its V-gene family, and reads lacking a unique V-gene family were excluded. A later analysis removed 550 to 650 highly shared, low-generation-probability nucleotide sequences to deal with suspected cross-contamination and a sequencing artifact. In a later analysis, a clonal expansion index was calculated for each public chain from normalized within-repertoire ranks of inferred template counts. Generation probabilities in a later analysis came from a VDJ recombination model fitted to out-of-frame rearrangements, and those results were checked against IGoR. Hypergeometric tests were used in a later analysis to score TCR-TCR, TCR-HLA and TCR-CMV co-occurrence, with a repertoire-size bias correction applied to the TCR pairs. False discovery rates were estimated in a later analysis by permuting HLA or CMV assignments 20 times. In a later analysis, co-occurring TCRs were grouped using DBSCAN, and TCRdist sequence similarity was added for clustering within HLA-allele-positive subsets. Co-occurrence clustering excluded repertoires with fewer than 30,000 or more than 120,000 public chains, plus five with anomalous nucleotide sharing. Imported from immuneACCESS, the table was reduced by TCRdb to in-frame sequences with V and J called. These copies leave out some clones; in studies compared against another copy, an unresolved V gene accounts for under half, and the cause of the remainder is not known. That table gives V, J and clone size, and the DNA gave D and trimming. The sample table contains 150,000 to 160,000 clones; only one count was recorded for 75% to 85% of them. The ten largest clones add up to roughly 7.7% of the sample.

In total, 666 healthy bone marrow donors made up the cohort. Cohort members were all nominally healthy when sampled, although unrecorded immune exposures were likely present. The donor tested CMV seropositive and was one of the 289 seropositive cohort members. A peripheral blood sample was collected from each donor, and TCR beta sequencing was performed on peripheral blood mononuclear cells. Genomic DNA extraction from the blood cell samples was performed with the Qiagen DNeasy Blood Extraction Kit. The sequenced material came from PBMCs. This TCR came from a man between 25 and 39 years old in good health and CMV-seropositive. This receptor chain uses TRBV30 and TRBJ1-6; TRBD1 lines up with 12 middle nucleotides. The CDR3 protein is CAWRGTGGQVLHF. In nucleotide form, the sequence is TGTGCCTGGAGGGGGACAGGGGGCCAAGTCCTCCACTTT.